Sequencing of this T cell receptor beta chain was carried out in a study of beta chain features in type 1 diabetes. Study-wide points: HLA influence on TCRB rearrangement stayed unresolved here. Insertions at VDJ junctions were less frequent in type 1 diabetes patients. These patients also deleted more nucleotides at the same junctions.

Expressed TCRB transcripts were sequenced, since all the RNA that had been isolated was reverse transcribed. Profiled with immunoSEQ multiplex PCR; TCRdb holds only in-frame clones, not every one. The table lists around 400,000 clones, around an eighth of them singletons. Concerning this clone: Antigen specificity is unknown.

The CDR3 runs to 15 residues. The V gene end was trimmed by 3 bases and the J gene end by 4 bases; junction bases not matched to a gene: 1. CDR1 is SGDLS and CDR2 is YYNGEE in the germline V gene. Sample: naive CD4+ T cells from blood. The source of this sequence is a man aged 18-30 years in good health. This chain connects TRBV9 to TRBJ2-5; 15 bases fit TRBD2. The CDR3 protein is CASSGTSGRAETQYF. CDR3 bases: TGTGCCAGCAGCGGGACTAGCGGGAGGGCAGAGACCCAGTACTTC.